This TCR beta chain emerged from a study of cytomegalovirus exposure and HLA in healthy donors. General study findings and limits: Published work reported that the classifier diagnosed cytomegalovirus status with high specificity and sensitivity. Versus the approximately 700-donor mean, an Asian-associated ancestry cluster reportedly showed fewer N-insertions in a later analysis. The study listed around 150 cytomegalovirus-associated TCR beta chains.

The primer mix had 60 Vbeta and 13 Jbeta primers. As processed by the authors: Unique TCR beta chains numbered around 80 million in a later analysis, with 10 million to 14 million shared. The assay was immunoSEQ multiplex PCR, and TCRdb's table has in-frame clones only and misses some. V and J calls and clone size are copied from that table; D and trimming were computed from the DNA. The sample includes 200,000 to 250,000 clones, 60% to 80% of them seen just once. This clone was recorded only once. The antigen is undetermined. The V end lost 1 base, the J end lost 6 bases, and 18 bases lay between the germline ends. Germline loops: CDR1 SGHVS, CDR2 FNYEAQ. This CDR3 spans 16 amino acids.

This clonotype originated in a male donor in good health and CMV-seronegative. The sequencing input was PBMCs. The V and J genes are TRBV7-6 and TRBJ1-1; possible D gene TRBD1, 6 bases. This CDR3 is CASSLDPGHGESEAFF. DNA for the CDR3: TGTGCCAGCAGCTTAGACCCGGGACACGGTGAGTCTGAAGCTTTCTTT. The full variable domain, rest sourced from reference TRBV7-6 and TRBJ1-1, is GAGVSQSPRYKVTKRGQDVALRCDPISGHVSLYWYRQALGQGPEFLTYFNYEAQQDKSGLPNDRFSAERPEGSISTLTIQRTEQRDSAMYRCASSLDPGHGESEAFFGQGTRLTVV.